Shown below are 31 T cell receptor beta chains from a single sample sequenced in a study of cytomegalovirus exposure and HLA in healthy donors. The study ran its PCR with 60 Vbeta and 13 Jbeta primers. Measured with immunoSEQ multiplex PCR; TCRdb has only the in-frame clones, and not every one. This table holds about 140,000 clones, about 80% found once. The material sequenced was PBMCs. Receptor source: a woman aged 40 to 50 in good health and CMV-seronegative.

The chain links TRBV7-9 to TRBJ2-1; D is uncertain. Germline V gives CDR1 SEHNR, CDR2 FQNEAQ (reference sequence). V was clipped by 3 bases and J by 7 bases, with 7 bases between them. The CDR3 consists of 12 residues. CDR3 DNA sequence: TGTGCCAGCAGCTTTCCCCGTAATGAGCAGTTCTTC. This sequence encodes CASSFPRNEQFF.

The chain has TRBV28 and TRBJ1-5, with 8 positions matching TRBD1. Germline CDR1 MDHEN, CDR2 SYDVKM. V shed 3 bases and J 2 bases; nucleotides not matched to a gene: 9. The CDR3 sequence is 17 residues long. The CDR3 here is CASSLGQVAWGNQPQHF. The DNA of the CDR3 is TGTGCCAGCAGTTTGGGACAGGTAGCTTGGGGCAATCAGCCCCAGCATTTT.

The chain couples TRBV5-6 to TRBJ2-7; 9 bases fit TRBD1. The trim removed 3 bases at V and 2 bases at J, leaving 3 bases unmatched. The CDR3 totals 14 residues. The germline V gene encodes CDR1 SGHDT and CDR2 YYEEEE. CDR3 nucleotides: TGTGCCAGCAGCTCGGGACAGGGAGCCTACGAGCAGTACTTC. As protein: CASSSGQGAYEQYF.

CDR3 bases: TGTGCCAGCTCACCACTACTCCTAACCGGGGAGCTGTTTTTT. It yields the protein CASSPLLLTGELFF. This chain connects TRBV18 to TRBJ2-2; no reliable D call. This CDR3 is built from 14 residues. Trimming pared 1 base from V and 5 bases from J, leaving 8 bases between. CDR1 and CDR2 from the germline V gene are KGHSH and LQKENI.

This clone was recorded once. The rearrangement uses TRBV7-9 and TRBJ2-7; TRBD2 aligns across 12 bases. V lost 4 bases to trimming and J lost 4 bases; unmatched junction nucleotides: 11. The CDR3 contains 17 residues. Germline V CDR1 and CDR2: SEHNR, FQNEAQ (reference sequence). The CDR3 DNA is TGTGCCAGCAGCTCCGACTATGGACTAGCGGGGACTTACGAGCAGTACTTC. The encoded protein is CASSSDYGLAGTYEQYF.

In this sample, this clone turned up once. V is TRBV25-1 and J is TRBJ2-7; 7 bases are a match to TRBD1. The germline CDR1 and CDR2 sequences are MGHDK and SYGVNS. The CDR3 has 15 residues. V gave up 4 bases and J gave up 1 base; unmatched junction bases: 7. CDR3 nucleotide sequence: TGTGCCAGCAGTGCTCTCGGGACAGAATCCTACGAGCAGTACTTC. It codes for CASSALGTESYEQYF.

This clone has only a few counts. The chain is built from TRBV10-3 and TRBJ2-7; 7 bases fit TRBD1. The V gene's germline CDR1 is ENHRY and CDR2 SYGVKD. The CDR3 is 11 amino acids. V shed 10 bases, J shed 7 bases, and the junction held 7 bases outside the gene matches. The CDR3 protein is CASSNRGEQYF. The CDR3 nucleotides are TGTGCCAGCAGCAACAGGGGAGAGCAGTACTTC.

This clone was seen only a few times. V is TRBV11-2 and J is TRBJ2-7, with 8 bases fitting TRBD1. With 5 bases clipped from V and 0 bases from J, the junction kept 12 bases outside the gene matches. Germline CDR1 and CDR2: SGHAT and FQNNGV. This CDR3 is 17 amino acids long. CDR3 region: CASSRLQGQGFSYEQYF. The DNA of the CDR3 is TGTGCCAGCAGCAGGTTACAAGGACAGGGCTTCTCCTACGAGCAGTACTTC. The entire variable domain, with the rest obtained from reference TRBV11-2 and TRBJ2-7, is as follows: EAGVAQSPRYKIIEKRQSVAFWCNPISGHATLYWYQQILGQGPKLLIQFQNNGVVDDSQLPKDRFSAERLKGVDSTLKIQPAKLEDSAVYLCASSRLQGQGFSYEQYFGPGTRLTVT.

Written as DNA, the CDR3 is TGTGCCAGCAGCCCTAGATCGAACACCGGGGAGCTGTTTTTT. Encoded protein: CASSPRSNTGELFF. V gene TRBV7-3 combines with J gene TRBJ2-2; D is unresolved. CDR1 and CDR2 from the germline V gene are SGHTA and FQGTGA. Trimming took 5 bases from V and 0 from J, leaving 7 bases between them. The CDR3 is 14 residues long.

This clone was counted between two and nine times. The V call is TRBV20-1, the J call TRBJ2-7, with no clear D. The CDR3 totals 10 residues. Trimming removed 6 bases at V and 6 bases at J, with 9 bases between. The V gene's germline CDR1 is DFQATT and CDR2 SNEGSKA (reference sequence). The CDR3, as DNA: TGCAGTGCCCTACTCGCCGAGCAGTACTTC. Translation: CSALLAEQYF.

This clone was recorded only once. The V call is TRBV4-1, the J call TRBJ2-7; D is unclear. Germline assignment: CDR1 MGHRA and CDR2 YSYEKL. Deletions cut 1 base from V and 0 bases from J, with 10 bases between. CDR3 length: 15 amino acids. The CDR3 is CASSQAPGSSYEQYF. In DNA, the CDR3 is TGCGCCAGCAGCCAAGCCCCAGGTTCCTCCTACGAGCAGTACTTC.

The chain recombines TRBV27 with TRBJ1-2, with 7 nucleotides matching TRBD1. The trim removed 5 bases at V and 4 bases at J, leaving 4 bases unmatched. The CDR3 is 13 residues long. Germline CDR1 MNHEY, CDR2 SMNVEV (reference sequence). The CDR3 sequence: CASSPRQGYGYTF. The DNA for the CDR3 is TGTGCCAGCAGTCCTCGACAGGGCTATGGCTACACCTTC.

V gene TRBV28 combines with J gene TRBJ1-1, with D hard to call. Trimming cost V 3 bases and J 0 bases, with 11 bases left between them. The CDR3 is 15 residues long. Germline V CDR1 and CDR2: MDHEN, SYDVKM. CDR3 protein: CASSFLQPVNTEAFF. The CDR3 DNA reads TGTGCCAGCAGTTTCCTACAGCCCGTGAACACTGAAGCTTTCTTT.

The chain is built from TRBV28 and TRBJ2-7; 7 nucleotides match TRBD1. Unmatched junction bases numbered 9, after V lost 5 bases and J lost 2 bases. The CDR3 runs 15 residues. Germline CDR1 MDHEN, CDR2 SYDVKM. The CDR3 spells CASSLRPTGTYEQYF. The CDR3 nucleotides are TGTGCCAGCAGTCTCCGACCGACAGGGACCTACGAGCAGTACTTC.

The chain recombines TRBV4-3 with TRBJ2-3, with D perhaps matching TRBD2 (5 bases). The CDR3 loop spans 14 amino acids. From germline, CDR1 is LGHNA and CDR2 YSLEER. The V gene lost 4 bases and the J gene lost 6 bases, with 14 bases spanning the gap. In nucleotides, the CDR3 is TGCGCCAGCAGCCCCGGACTCCGCTGGGATACGCAGTATTTT. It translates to CASSPGLRWDTQYF.

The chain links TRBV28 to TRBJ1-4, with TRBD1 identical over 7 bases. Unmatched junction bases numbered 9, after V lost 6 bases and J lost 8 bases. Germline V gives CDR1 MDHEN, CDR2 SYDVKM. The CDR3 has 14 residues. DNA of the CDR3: TGTGCCAGCAGCCGAGGGACAGATCGAGAAAAACTGTTTTTT. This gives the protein CASSRGTDREKLFF.

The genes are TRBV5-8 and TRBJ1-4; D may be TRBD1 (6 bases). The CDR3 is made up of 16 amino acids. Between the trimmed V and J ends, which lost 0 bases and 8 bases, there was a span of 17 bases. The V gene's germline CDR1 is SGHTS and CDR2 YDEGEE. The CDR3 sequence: CASSLGLTAGEEKLFF. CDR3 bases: TGTGCCAGCAGCTTGGGTCTTACGGCAGGGGAAGAAAAACTGTTTTTT.

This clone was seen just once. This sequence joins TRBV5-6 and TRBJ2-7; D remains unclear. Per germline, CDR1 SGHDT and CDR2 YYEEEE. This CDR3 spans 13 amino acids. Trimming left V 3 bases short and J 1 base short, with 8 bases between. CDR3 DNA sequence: TGTGCCAGCAGCTCCCTTCGGTCCTACGAGCAGTACTTC. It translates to CASSSLRSYEQYF.

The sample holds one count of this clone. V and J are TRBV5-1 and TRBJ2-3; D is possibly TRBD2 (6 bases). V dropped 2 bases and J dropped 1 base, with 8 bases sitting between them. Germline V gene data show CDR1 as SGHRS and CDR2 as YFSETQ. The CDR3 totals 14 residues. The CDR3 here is CASSFSSGTDTQYF. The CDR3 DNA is TGCGCCAGCAGCTTTTCTAGCGGCACAGATACGCAGTATTTT.

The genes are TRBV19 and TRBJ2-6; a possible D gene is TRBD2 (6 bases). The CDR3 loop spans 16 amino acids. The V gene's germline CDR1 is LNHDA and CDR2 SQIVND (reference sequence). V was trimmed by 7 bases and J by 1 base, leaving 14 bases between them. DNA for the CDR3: TGTGCCAGTACCGCGGGATTCCAGTCTGGGGCCAACGTCCTGACTTTC. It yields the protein CASTAGFQSGANVLTF.

CDR3: CAWRPLDRGAKNIQYF. DNA for the CDR3: TGTGCCTGGAGACCCCTCGACAGGGGGGCCAAAAACATTCAGTACTTC. V and J are TRBV30 and TRBJ2-4; 9 bases agree with TRBD1. V was clipped by 3 bases and J by 1 base; unmatched bases: 7. CDR3 length equals 16 residues. Germline CDR1 and CDR2: GTSNPN and SVGIG (reference sequence).

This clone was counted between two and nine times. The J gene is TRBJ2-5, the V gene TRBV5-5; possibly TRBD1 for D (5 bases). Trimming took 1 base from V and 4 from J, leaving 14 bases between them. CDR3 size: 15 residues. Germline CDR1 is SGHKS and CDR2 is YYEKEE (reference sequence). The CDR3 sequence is CASSLTRVGLETQYF. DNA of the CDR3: TGTGCCAGCAGCTTGACCAGGGTGGGGTTAGAGACCCAGTACTTC.

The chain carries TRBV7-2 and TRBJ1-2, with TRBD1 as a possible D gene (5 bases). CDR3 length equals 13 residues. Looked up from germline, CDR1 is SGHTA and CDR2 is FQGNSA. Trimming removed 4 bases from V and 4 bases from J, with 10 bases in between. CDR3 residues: CASSSDRIYGYTF. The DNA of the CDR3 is TGTGCCAGCAGCTCCGACAGAATCTATGGCTACACCTTC.

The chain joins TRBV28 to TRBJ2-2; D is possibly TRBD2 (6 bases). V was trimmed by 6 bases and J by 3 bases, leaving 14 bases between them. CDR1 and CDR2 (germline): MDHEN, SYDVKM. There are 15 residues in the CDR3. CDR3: CASRSGGADTGELFF. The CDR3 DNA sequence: TGTGCCAGCAGATCGGGCGGGGCGGACACCGGGGAGCTGTTTTTT.

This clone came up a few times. Here the CDR3 reads CASSKSGQGNTEAFF. The CDR3, as DNA: TGTGCCAGCAGCAAATCAGGGCAGGGGAACACTGAAGCTTTCTTT. The chain joins TRBV7-8 to TRBJ1-1; D possibly corresponds to TRBD1 (5 bases). Trimming stripped 5 bases from V and 1 base from J, with 14 bases between. This CDR3 spans 15 amino acids. The germline CDR1 and CDR2 sequences are SGHVS and FQNEAQ.

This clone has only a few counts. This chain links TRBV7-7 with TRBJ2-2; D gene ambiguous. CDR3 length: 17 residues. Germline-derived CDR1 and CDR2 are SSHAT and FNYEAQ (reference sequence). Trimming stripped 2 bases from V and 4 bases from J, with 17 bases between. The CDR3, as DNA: TGTGCCAGCAGCTTAACCCCGGAGATTGCGTCCACCGGGGAGCTGTTTTTT. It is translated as CASSLTPEIASTGELFF.

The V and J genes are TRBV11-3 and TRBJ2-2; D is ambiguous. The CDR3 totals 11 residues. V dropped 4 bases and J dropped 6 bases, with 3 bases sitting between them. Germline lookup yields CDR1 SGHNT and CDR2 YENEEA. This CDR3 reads CASSSAGELFF. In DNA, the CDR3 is TGTGCCAGCAGCTCGGCCGGGGAGCTGTTTTTT.

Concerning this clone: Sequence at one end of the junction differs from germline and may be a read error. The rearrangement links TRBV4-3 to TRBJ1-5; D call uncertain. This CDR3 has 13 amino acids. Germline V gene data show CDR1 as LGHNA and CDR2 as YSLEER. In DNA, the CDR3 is TGCGCCAACAGCCAAGATCGGGATCAGCCCCAGCATTTT. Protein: CANSQDRDQPQHF.

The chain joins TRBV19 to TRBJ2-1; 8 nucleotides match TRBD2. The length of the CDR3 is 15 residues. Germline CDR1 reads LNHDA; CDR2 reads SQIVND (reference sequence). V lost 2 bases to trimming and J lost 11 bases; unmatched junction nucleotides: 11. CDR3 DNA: TGTGCCAGTAGTATAACTAGCGGCCCCCCATCTCAGCAGTTCTTC. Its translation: CASSITSGPPSQQFF.

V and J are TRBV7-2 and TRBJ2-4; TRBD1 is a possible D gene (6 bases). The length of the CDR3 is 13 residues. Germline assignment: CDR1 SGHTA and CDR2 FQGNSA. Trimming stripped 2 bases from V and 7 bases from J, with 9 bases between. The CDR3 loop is CASSLPTGNIQYF. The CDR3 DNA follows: TGTGCCAGCAGCTTACCAACAGGGAACATTCAGTACTTC.

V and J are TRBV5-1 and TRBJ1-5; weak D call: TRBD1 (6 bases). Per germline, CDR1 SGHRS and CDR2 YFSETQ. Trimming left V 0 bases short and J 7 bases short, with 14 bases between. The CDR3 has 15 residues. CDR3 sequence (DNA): TGCGCCAGCAGCTTGGTTCCAGGGGAGGGACAGCCCCAGCATTTT. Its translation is CASSLVPGEGQPQHF.